One TCR beta chain is described in this entry. This record comes from a study of CD8+ T cells in alopecia areata. V was trimmed by 0 bases and J by 0 bases, leaving 5 bases between them. The CDR3 contains 14 residues. The germline V gene has CDR1 LNHNV and CDR2 YYDKDF (reference sequence). As the sequencing template, cDNA was produced by extracting RNA and reverse transcribing it. Repertoires were generated with immunoSEQ multiplex PCR, while TCRdb's copy carries only in-frame clones and drops some. The table records roughly 60,000 clones, just over 45% of them present only once. Treatment specified: oral pan-JAK inhibitor, 5-10 mg twice daily.

The sequenced sample was CD8+ T cells sorted from blood, obtained at approximately week 36, from a patient treated with tofacitinib. This TCR was sampled from a human donor with alopecia areata. The chain carries TRBV15 and TRBJ1-1; no clear D gene. Here the CDR3 reads CATSRDQMNTEAFF. The CDR3 DNA reads TGTGCCACCAGCAGAGATCAGATGAACACTGAAGCTTTCTTT.